These T cell receptor beta chains were read from a single sample in a study of T cell repertoires in cytomegalovirus infection. TCRdb re-called the reads with MiXCR, one entry per CDR3 protein. Of some 300,000 distinct CDR3 sequences in the sample, about an eighth were seen once. Sequenced input: PBMCs. The receptors here all came from a human donor in good health (CMV status not recorded). Some clones in this sample may be carry-over from other donors' samples. CDR3s include the opening cysteine and the closing phenylalanine or tryptophan. The order of the fields is V gene, clone size, J gene, D gene, CDR3 length, CDR3 protein, CDR3 DNA. The D gene is left open where the match is weak. Size is omitted from some rows. Given values are once, few, many or a class for expanded clones.

v_call: TRBV29-1
clone_size: -
j_call: TRBJ1-2
d_call: -
cdr3_length: 14
cdr3_aa: CSVLINQNLNGYTF
cdr3_nt: TGCAGCGTGTTGATTAACCAGAATTTAAATGGCTACACCTTC

v_call: TRBV6-2/TRBV6-3
clone_size: few
j_call: TRBJ2-1
d_call: -
cdr3_length: 13
cdr3_aa: CASAGTYINEQFF
cdr3_nt: TGTGCCAGCGCCGGGACTTACATCAATGAGCAGTTCTTC

v_call: TRBV7-2
clone_size: many
j_call: TRBJ2-5
d_call: -
cdr3_length: 16
cdr3_aa: CASSLALGRNQETQYF
cdr3_nt: TGTGCCAGCAGCTTAGCTCTGGGGAGAAACCAAGAGACCCAGTACTTC

v_call: TRBV19
clone_size: -
j_call: TRBJ2-5
d_call: TRBD1
cdr3_length: 16
cdr3_aa: CASSPRDRPGQETQYF
cdr3_nt: TGTGCCAGTAGTCCCCGGGACAGGCCTGGGCAAGAGACCCAGTACTTC

v_call: TRBV4-3
clone_size: few
j_call: TRBJ1-2
d_call: -
cdr3_length: 14
cdr3_aa: CASSPVGESSPYTF
cdr3_nt: TGCGCCAGCAGCCCGGTCGGGGAGAGCAGCCCCTACACCTTC

v_call: TRBV20-1
clone_size: many
j_call: TRBJ1-3
d_call: -
cdr3_length: 14
cdr3_aa: CSALPSAGGNTIYF
cdr3_nt: TGCAGTGCTCTACCTTCCGCGGGGGGAAACACCATATATTTT

v_call: TRBV29-1
clone_size: many
j_call: TRBJ2-3
d_call: TRBD1
cdr3_length: 16
cdr3_aa: CSVPSGTGHPRDTQYF
cdr3_nt: TGCAGCGTTCCATCCGGGACAGGGCATCCCAGAGATACGCAGTATTTT

v_call: TRBV20-1
clone_size: -
j_call: TRBJ1-2
d_call: -
cdr3_length: 15
cdr3_aa: CSASLGHTENYGYTF
cdr3_nt: TGCAGTGCTAGTTTGGGACATACTGAAAACTATGGCTACACCTTC

v_call: TRBV15
clone_size: few
j_call: TRBJ2-1
d_call: TRBD2
cdr3_length: 17
cdr3_aa: CATSRVGSGGLYNEQFF
cdr3_nt: TGTGCCACCAGCAGAGTTGGTAGCGGGGGACTATACAATGAGCAGTTCTTC

v_call: TRBV10-3
clone_size: -
j_call: TRBJ2-5
d_call: -
cdr3_length: 12
cdr3_aa: CAISESTKTQYF
cdr3_nt: TGTGCCATCAGTGAGTCGACTAAGACCCAGTACTTC

v_call: TRBV7-2
clone_size: many
j_call: TRBJ2-1
d_call: -
cdr3_length: 15
cdr3_aa: CASSLKGGEYNEQFF
cdr3_nt: TGTGCCAGCAGCCTCAAGGGGGGGGAGTACAATGAGCAGTTCTTC

v_call: TRBV20-1
clone_size: -
j_call: TRBJ1-1
d_call: -
cdr3_length: 16
cdr3_aa: CSARDWNRVNTDGAFF
cdr3_nt: TGCAGTGCTAGAGATTGGAACAGGGTAAACACTGACGGAGCTTTCTTT

v_call: TRBV7-8
clone_size: many
j_call: TRBJ1-1
d_call: TRBD1
cdr3_length: 14
cdr3_aa: CASSQQGLNTEAFF
cdr3_nt: TGTGCCAGCAGCCAACAGGGGCTGAACACTGAAGCTTTCTTT

v_call: TRBV5-4
clone_size: few
j_call: TRBJ2-5
d_call: TRBD2
cdr3_length: 16
cdr3_aa: CASSAAGTSGLETQYF
cdr3_nt: TGTGCCAGCAGCGCAGCGGGGACTAGCGGATTAGAGACCCAGTACTTC

v_call: TRBV24-1
clone_size: many
j_call: TRBJ2-2
d_call: -
cdr3_length: 16
cdr3_aa: CATSDLTGGDTGELFF
cdr3_nt: TGTGCCACCAGTGACCTTACAGGAGGGGACACCGGGGAGCTGTTTTTT

v_call: TRBV7-2
clone_size: many
j_call: TRBJ2-1
d_call: -
cdr3_length: 13
cdr3_aa: CASSLDLVVEQFF
cdr3_nt: TGTGCCAGCAGCTTAGACCTAGTGGTAGAGCAGTTCTTC

v_call: TRBV7-3
clone_size: many
j_call: TRBJ2-7
d_call: -
cdr3_length: 14
cdr3_aa: CASSPGEPPYEQYF
cdr3_nt: TGTGCCAGCAGCCCGGGGGAGCCTCCCTACGAGCAGTACTTC

v_call: TRBV5-6
clone_size: -
j_call: TRBJ2-5
d_call: TRBD1
cdr3_length: 15
cdr3_aa: CASSFRQGIGETQYF
cdr3_nt: TGTGCCAGCAGCTTTCGACAGGGGATAGGGGAGACCCAGTACTTC

v_call: TRBV20-1
clone_size: -
j_call: TRBJ2-5
d_call: TRBD2
cdr3_length: 17
cdr3_aa: CSARDVGSGRSSETQYF
cdr3_nt: TGCAGTGCTAGAGATGTAGGCAGCGGGAGATCGTCAGAGACCCAGTACTTC

v_call: TRBV5-6
clone_size: -
j_call: TRBJ1-2
d_call: -
cdr3_length: 13
cdr3_aa: CASSLSGTPFYTF
cdr3_nt: TGTGCCAGCAGCTTGTCAGGGACACCATTCTACACCTTC

v_call: TRBV12-3/TRBV12-4
clone_size: -
j_call: TRBJ2-3
d_call: -
cdr3_length: 13
cdr3_aa: CASSFSASDTQYF
cdr3_nt: TGTGCCAGCAGTTTTTCGGCCTCGGATACGCAGTATTTT

v_call: TRBV29-1
clone_size: few
j_call: TRBJ2-2
d_call: -
cdr3_length: 12
cdr3_aa: CSVGLDTGELFF
cdr3_nt: TGCAGCGTTGGACTAGATACCGGGGAGCTGTTTTTT